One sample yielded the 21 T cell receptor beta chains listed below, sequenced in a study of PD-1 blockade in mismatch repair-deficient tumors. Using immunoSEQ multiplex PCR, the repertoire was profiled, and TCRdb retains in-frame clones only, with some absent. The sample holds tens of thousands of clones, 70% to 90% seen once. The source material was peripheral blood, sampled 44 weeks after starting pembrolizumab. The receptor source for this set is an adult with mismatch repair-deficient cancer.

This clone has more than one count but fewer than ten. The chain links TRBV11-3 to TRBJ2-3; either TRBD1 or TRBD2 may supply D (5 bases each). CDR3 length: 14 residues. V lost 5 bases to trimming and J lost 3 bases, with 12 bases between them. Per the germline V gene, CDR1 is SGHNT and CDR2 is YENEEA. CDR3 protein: CASSPGQATDTQYF. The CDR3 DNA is TGTGCCAGCAGCCCGGGGCAGGCAACAGATACGCAGTATTTT.

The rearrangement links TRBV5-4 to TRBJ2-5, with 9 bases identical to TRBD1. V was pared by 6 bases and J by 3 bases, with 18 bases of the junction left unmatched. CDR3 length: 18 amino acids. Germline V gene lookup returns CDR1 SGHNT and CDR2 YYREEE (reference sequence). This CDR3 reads CASNQAPSGTGKKETQYF. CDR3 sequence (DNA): TGTGCCAGCAACCAAGCCCCCTCCGGGACAGGGAAAAAAGAGACCCAGTACTTC. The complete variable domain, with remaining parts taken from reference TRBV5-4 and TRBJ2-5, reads ETGVTQSPTHLIKTRGQQVTLRCSSQSGHNTVSWYQQALGQGPQFIFQYYREEENGRGNFPPRFSGLQFPNYSSELNVNALELDDSALYLCASNQAPSGTGKKETQYFGPGTRLLVL.

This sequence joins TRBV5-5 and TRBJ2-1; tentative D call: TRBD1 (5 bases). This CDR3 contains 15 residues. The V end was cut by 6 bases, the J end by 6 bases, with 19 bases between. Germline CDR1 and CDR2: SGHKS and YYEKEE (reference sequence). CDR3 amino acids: CASTPLGPRSNEQFF. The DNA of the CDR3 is TGTGCCAGCACCCCCTTGGGGCCCCGTAGCAATGAGCAGTTCTTC.

The chain's CDR3 is CASRTGTSQQYF. The CDR3, as DNA: TGTGCCAGTAGGACGGGGACGTCCCAGCAGTACTTC. The genes are TRBV19 and TRBJ2-7, with D perhaps being TRBD1 or TRBD2 (5 bases each). The CDR3 is 12 amino acids. CDR1 and CDR2 from the germline V gene are LNHDA and SQIVND (reference sequence). Trimming pared 6 bases from V and 8 bases from J, leaving 14 bases between.

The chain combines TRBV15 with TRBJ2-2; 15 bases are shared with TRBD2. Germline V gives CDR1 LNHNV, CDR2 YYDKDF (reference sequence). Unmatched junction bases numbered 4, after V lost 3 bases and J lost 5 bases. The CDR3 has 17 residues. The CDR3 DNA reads TGTGCCACCAGCAGGGGACTAGCGGGAGGAGATACCGGGGAGCTGTTTTTT. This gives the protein CATSRGLAGGDTGELFF.

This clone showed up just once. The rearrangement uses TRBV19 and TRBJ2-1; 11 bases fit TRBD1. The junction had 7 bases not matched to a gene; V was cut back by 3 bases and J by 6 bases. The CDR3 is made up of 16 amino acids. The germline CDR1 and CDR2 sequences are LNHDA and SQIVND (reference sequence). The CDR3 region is CASSMRPGTGGNEQFF. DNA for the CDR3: TGTGCCAGTAGTATGCGGCCCGGGACAGGGGGCAATGAGCAGTTCTTC. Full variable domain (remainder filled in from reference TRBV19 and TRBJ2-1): DGGITQSPKYLFRKEGQNVTLSCEQNLNHDAMYWYRQDPGQGLRLIYYSQIVNDFQKGDIAEGYSVSREKKESFPLTVTSAQKNPTAFYLCASSMRPGTGGNEQFFGPGTRLTVL.

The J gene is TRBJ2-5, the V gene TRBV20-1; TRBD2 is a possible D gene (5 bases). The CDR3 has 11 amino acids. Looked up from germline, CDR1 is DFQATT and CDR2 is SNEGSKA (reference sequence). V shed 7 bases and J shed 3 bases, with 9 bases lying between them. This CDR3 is CSGGSEETQYF. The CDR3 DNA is TGCAGTGGGGGTAGCGAAGAGACCCAGTACTTC.

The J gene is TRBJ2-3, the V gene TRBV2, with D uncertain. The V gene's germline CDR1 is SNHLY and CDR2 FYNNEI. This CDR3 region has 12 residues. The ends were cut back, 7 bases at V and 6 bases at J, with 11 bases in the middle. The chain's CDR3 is CASIRRVDTQYF. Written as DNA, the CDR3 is TGTGCCAGCATCAGACGGGTGGATACGCAGTATTTT.

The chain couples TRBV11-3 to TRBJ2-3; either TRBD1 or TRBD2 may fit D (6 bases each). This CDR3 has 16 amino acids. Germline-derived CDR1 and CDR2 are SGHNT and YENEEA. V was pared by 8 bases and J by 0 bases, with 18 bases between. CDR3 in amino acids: CASAFTGARSTDTQYF. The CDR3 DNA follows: TGTGCCAGCGCCTTTACGGGGGCTCGAAGCACAGATACGCAGTATTTT.

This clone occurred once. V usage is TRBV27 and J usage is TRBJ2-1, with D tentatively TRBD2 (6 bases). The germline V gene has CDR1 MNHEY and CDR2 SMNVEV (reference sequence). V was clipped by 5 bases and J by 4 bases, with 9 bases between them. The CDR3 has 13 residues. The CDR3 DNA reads TGTGCCAGCAGTCTAGCGAGTTACAATGAGCAGTTCTTC. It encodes CASSLASYNEQFF.

The CDR3: CASSFATTYEQYF. CDR3 in DNA: TGTGCCAGCAGTTTTGCTACAACCTACGAGCAGTACTTC. This chain connects TRBV27 to TRBJ2-7; the D is unclear. V lost 3 bases, J lost 2 bases, and 8 bases lay in between. The CDR3 has 13 amino acids. Germline lookup yields CDR1 MNHEY and CDR2 SMNVEV (reference sequence).

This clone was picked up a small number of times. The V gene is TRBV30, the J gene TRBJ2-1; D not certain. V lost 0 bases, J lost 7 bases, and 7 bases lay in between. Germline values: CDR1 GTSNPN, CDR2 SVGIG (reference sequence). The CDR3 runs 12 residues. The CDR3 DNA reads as TGTGCCTGGAGTGTACTGGGAAATGAGCAGTTCTTC. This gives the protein CAWSVLGNEQFF.

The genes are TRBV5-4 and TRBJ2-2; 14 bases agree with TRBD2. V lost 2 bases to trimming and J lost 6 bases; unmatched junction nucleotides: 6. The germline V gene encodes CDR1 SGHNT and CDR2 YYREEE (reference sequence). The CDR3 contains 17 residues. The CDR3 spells CASSFGLAGGKPGELFF. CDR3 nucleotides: TGTGCCAGCAGCTTCGGACTAGCGGGAGGAAAGCCCGGGGAGCTGTTTTTT.

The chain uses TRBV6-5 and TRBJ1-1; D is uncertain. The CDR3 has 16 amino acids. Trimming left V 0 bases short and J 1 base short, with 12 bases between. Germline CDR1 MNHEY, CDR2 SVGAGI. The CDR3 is CASSYSRLTGNTEAFF. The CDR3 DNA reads TGTGCCAGCAGTTACTCGAGGCTGACGGGGAACACTGAAGCTTTCTTT.

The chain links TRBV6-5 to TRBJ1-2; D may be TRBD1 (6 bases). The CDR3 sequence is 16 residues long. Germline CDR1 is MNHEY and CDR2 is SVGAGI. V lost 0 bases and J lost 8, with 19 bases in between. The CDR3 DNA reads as TGTGCCAGCAGTTACTCATACAGGGAGATAAGATCCGGCTACACCTTC. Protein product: CASSYSYREIRSGYTF.

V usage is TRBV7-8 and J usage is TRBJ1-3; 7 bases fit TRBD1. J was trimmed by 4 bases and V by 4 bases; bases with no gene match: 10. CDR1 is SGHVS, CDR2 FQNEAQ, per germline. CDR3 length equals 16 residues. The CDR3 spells CASSSISGDSGNTIYF. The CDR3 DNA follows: TGTGCCAGCAGCTCAATTTCAGGGGACAGCGGAAACACCATATATTTT.

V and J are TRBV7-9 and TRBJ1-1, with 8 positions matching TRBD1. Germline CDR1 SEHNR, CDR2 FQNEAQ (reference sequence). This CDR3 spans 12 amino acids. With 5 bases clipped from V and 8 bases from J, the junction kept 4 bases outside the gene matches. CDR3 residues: CASSPRDREAFF. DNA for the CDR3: TGTGCCAGCAGCCCACGGGACAGGGAAGCTTTCTTT.

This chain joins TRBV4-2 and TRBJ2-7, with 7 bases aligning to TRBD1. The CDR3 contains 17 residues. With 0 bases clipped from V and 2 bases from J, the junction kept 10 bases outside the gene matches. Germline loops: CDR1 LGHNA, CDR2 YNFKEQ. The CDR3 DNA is TGTGCCAGCAGCCAAGATCGGTTCGGGACAGCCCCCTACGAGCAGTACTTC. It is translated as CASSQDRFGTAPYEQYF.

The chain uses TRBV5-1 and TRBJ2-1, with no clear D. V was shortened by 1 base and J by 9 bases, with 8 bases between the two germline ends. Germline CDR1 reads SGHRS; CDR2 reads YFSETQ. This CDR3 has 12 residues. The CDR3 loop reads CASSLPASEQFF. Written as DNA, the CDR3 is TGCGCCAGCAGCTTGCCGGCTAGTGAGCAGTTCTTC.

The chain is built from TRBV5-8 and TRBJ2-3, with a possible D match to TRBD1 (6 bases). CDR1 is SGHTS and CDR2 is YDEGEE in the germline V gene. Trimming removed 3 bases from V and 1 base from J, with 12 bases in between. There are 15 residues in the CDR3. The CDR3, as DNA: TGTGCCAGCAGCTCCACAGGGTTGGGCACAGATACGCAGTATTTT. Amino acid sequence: CASSSTGLGTDTQYF.

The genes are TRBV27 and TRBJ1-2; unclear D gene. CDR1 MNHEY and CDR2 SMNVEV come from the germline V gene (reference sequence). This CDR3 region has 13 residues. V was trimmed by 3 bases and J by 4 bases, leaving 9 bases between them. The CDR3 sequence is CASSFGFGYGYTF. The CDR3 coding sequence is TGTGCCAGCAGTTTTGGGTTCGGCTATGGCTACACCTTC.